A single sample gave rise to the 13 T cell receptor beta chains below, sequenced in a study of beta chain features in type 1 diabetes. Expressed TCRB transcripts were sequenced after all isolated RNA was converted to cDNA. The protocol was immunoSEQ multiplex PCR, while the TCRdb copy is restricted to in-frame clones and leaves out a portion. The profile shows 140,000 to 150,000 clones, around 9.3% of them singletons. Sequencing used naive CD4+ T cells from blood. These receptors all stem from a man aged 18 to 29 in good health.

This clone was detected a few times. CDR3: CASSTLAGNTDTQYF. CDR3 DNA sequence: TGTGCCAGCTCAACCCTAGCGGGGAACACAGATACGCAGTATTTT. This chain uses TRBV18 with TRBJ2-3, with TRBD2 identical over 9 bases. J gave up 2 bases and V 5 bases, and 5 bases lay outside the gene matches. In germline, CDR1 is KGHSH, CDR2 LQKENI. CDR3 length: 15 amino acids.

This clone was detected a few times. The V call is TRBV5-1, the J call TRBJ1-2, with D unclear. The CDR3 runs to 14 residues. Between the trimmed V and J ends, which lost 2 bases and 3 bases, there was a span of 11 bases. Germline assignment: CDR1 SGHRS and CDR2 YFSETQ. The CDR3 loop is CASSFGSADYGYTF. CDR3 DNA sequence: TGCGCCAGCAGCTTTGGCAGTGCCGACTATGGCTACACCTTC.

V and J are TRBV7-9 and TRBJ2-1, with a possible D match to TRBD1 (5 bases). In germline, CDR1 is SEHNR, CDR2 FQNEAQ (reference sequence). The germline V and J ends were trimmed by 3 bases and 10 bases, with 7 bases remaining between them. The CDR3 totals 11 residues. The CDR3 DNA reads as TGTGCCAGCAGCTTTGACAGAGAGCAGTTCTTC. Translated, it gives CASSFDREQFF.

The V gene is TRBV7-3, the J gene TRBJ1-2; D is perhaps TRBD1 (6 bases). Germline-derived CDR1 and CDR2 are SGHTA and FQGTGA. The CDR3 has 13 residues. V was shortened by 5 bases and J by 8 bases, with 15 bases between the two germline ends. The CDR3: CASSPGGGVGYTF. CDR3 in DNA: TGTGCCAGCAGCCCTGGTGGGGGCGTGGGCTACACCTTC.

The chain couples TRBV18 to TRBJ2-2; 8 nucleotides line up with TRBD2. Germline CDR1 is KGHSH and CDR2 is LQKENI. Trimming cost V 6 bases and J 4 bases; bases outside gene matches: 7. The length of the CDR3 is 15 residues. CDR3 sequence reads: CASSLRLAITGELFF. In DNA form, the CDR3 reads TGTGCCAGCTCTCTAAGACTAGCGATCACCGGGGAGCTGTTTTTT. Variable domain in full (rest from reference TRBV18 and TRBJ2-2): NAGVMQNPRHLVRRRGQEARLRCSPMKGHSHVYWYRQLPEEGLKFMVYLQKENIIDESGMPKERFSAEFPKEGPSILRIQQVVRGDSAAYFCASSLRLAITGELFFGEGSRLTVL.

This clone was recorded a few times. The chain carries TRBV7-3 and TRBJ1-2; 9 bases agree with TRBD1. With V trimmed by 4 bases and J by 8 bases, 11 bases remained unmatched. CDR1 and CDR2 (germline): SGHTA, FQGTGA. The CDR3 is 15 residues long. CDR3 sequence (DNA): TGTGCCAGCAGCTCCGGGACAGGGATGAAGGGCGGCTACACCTTC. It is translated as CASSSGTGMKGGYTF.

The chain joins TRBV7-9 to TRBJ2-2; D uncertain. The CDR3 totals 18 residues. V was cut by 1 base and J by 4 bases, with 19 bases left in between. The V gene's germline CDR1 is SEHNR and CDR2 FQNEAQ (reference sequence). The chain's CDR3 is CASSLGGSLRRSTGELFF. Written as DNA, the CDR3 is TGTGCCAGCAGCTTAGGTGGGTCCCTTCGTCGGAGCACCGGGGAGCTGTTTTTT. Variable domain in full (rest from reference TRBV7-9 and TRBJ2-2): DTGVSQNPRHKITKRGQNVTFRCDPISEHNRLYWYRQTLGQGPEFLTYFQNEAQLEKSRLLSDRFSAERPKGSFSTLEIQRTEQGDSAMYLCASSLGGSLRRSTGELFFGEGSRLTVL.

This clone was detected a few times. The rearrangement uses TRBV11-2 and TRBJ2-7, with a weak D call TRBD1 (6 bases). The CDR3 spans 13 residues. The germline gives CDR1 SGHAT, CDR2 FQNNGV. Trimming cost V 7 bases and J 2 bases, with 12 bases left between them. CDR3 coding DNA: TGTGCCAGCACCCCGGACAGCACCTACGAGCAGTACTTC. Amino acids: CASTPDSTYEQYF.

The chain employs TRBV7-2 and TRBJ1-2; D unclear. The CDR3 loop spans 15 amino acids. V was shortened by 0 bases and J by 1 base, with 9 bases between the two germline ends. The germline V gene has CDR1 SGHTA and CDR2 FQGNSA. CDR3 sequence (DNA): TGTGCCAGCAGCTTAGCCCGGGAATATAACTATGGCTACACCTTC. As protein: CASSLAREYNYGYTF. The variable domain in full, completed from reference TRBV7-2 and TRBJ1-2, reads GAGVSQSPSNKVTEKGKDVELRCDPISGHTALYWYRQSLGQGLEFLIYFQGNSAPDKSGLPSDRFSAERTGGSVSTLTIQRTQQEDSAVYLCASSLAREYNYGYTFGSGTRLTVV.

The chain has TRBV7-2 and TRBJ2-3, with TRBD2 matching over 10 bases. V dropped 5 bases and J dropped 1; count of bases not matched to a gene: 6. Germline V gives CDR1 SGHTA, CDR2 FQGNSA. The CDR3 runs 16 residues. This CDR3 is CASSLLLAGGTDTQYF. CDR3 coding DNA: TGTGCCAGCAGCCTCCTGCTAGCGGGGGGCACAGATACGCAGTATTTT.

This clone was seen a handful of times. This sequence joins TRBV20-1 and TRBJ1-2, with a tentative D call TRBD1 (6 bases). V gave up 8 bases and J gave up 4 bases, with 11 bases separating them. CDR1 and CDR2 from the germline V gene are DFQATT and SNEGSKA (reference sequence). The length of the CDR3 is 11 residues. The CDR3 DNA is TGCAGTACAGGGAAACTCTATGGCTACACCTTC. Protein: CSTGKLYGYTF.

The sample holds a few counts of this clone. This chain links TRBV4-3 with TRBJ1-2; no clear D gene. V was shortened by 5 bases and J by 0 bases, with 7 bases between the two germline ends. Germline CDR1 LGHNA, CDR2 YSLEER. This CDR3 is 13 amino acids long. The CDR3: CASSDIPNYGYTF. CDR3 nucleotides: TGCGCCAGCAGCGACATTCCTAACTATGGCTACACCTTC.

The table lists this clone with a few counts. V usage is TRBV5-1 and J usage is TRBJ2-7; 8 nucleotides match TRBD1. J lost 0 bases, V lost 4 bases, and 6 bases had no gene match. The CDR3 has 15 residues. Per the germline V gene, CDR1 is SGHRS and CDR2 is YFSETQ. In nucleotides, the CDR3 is TGCGCCAGCAGCGAGCTTACAGGGGGCTCCTACGAGCAGTACTTC. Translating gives CASSELTGGSYEQYF.